One and the same sample provided the 2 T cell receptor beta chains below, sequenced in a study of shared clonotypes between healthy human individuals. Generated by immunoSEQ multiplex PCR, the TCRdb table keeps only in-frame clones and is missing some. The sample shows hundreds of thousands of clones, around 81% of them seen only once. Sequences were obtained from PBMCs. The source of these receptors is a woman aged 40 to 55 in good health. Some clones in this sample may be carry-over from other donors' samples.

The gene calls are TRBV18 and TRBJ2-3, with unresolved D. The germline V gene encodes CDR1 KGHSH and CDR2 LQKENI. There are 14 residues in the CDR3. V dropped 3 bases and J dropped 1 base, with 8 bases sitting between them. Written as DNA, the CDR3 is TGTGCCAGCTCACCGGGAACCCGCACAGATACGCAGTATTTT. Encoded protein: CASSPGTRTDTQYF.

V is TRBV11-2 and J is TRBJ2-1, with TRBD2 identical over 7 bases. The CDR3 loop spans 15 amino acids. Germline CDR1 and CDR2: SGHAT and FQNNGV. The junction had 7 bases not matched to a gene; V was cut back by 5 bases and J by 3 bases. The CDR3 here is CASSPAGWNYNEQFF. In DNA, the CDR3 is TGTGCCAGCAGCCCAGCGGGGTGGAACTACAATGAGCAGTTCTTC.